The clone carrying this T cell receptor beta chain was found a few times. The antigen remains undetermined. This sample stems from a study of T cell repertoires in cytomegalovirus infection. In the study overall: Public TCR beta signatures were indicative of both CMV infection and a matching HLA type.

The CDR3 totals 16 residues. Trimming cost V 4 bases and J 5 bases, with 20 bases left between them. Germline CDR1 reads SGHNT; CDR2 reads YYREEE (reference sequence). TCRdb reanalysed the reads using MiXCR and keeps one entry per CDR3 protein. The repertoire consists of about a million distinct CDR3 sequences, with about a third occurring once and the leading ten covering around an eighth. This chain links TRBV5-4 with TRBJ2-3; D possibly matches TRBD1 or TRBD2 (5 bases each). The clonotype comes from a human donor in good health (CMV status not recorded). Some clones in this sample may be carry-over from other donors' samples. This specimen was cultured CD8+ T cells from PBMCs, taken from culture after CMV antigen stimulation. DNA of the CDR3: TGTGCCAGCAGCCTCGGACAAGACTTGAGGGGAGATACGCAGTATTTT. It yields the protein CASSLGQDLRGDTQYF.